The 25 T cell receptor beta chains below all came from one sample that was sequenced in a study of blood T cell repertoires in COVID-19 (dated by TCRdb to the early 2020s). Library preparation employed the immunoSEQ multiplex PCR assay. Drawn from immuneACCESS, this table holds only the in-frame rearrangements with V and J called that TCRdb kept. Clones are partly lost; checked studies trace under half to an unresolved V gene and leave the rest unexplained. A total of about 210,000 clones appear in this sample, 85% of them only once. Around 19% of the sample lies in the top ten. The sequenced material came from PBMCs or T cells enriched from blood (not recorded which). The receptors were sampled from a man between 40 and 49 years old who had recovered from COVID-19.

The chain combines TRBV4-3 with TRBJ1-2; 7 positions match TRBD1. This CDR3 contains 14 residues. V dropped 3 bases and J dropped 4; count of bases not matched to a gene: 5. Germline V gives CDR1 LGHNA, CDR2 YSLEER. CDR3 protein: CASSQGQTAYGYTF. The CDR3 nucleotides read TGCGCCAGCAGCCAGGGACAGACCGCCTATGGCTACACCTTC.

The CDR3 DNA follows: TGTGCCAGCAGCCAAGGGGCCTCGCAAAACACAGATACGCAGTATTTT. It translates to CASSQGASQNTDTQYF. The chain uses TRBV4-2 and TRBJ2-3, with no clear D. This CDR3 comprises 16 residues. Looked up from germline, CDR1 is LGHNA and CDR2 is YNFKEQ. The V end lost 1 base, the J end lost 2 bases, and 13 bases lay between the germline ends.

V is TRBV5-1 and J is TRBJ1-2, with D perhaps matching TRBD1 (6 bases). This CDR3 spans 14 amino acids. Germline loops: CDR1 SGHRS, CDR2 YFSETQ. Trimming removed 0 bases from V and 4 bases from J, with 10 bases in between. The CDR3 region is CASSLDAGAYGYTF. The CDR3, as DNA: TGCGCCAGCAGCTTGGACGCAGGGGCCTATGGCTACACCTTC. Variable domain in full (rest from reference TRBV5-1 and TRBJ1-2): KAGVTQTPRYLIKTRGQQVTLSCSPISGHRSVSWYQQTPGQGLQFLFEYFSETQRNKGNFPGRFSGRQFSNSRSEMNVSTLELGDSALYLCASSLDAGAYGYTFGSGTRLTVV.

This chain connects TRBV3-1 (or the pseudogene TRBV3-2) to TRBJ2-5; D not certain. The CDR3 consists of 15 residues. Germline assignment: CDR1 LGHDT and CDR2 YNNKEL (reference sequence). V was shortened by 0 bases and J by 3 bases, with 11 bases between the two germline ends. The CDR3 region has the DNA TGTGCCAGCAGCCAAGATCCCTCTTCCGAAGAGACCCAGTACTTC. Amino acids: CASSQDPSSEETQYF.

The chain combines TRBV30 with TRBJ2-1; 7 bases map to TRBD2. The CDR3 loop spans 15 amino acids. The ends lost 3 bases at V and 7 bases at J; junction bases unmatched: 12. Germline lookup yields CDR1 GTSNPN and CDR2 SVGIG (reference sequence). The DNA of the CDR3 is TGTGCCTGGAGCGTTAAGGGAGGGCCAGGGAATGAGCAGTTCTTC. Amino acids: CAWSVKGGPGNEQFF.

This chain connects TRBV5-4 to TRBJ2-7, with 9 positions matching TRBD2. CDR1 SGHNT and CDR2 YYREEE come from the germline V gene (reference sequence). The CDR3 loop spans 15 amino acids. Germline trimming cut 1 base from V and 7 bases from J; bases unmatched to any gene: 9. The CDR3 nucleotides are TGTGCCAGCAGCTTGCGGTATAGCGGGAGTCTTGAGCAGTACTTC. Translated: CASSLRYSGSLEQYF.

The J gene is TRBJ1-4, the V gene TRBV6-1; a possible D gene is TRBD1 (5 bases). This CDR3 has 14 residues. Germline assignment: CDR1 MNHNS and CDR2 SASEGT. V was cut by 3 bases and J by 6 bases, with 11 bases left in between. The CDR3 is CASSELGVYEKLFF. In nucleotides, the CDR3 is TGTGCCAGCAGTGAGTTAGGGGTATATGAAAAACTGTTTTTT.

This sequence joins TRBV19 and TRBJ1-2; no reliable D call. CDR1 LNHDA and CDR2 SQIVND come from the germline V gene (reference sequence). The CDR3 is made up of 14 amino acids. The V and J ends lost 3 bases and 0 bases respectively, with 8 bases between them. The CDR3 reads CASSMVQPNYGYTF. The DNA for the CDR3 is TGTGCCAGTAGTATGGTACAGCCTAACTATGGCTACACCTTC.

This chain connects TRBV19 to TRBJ1-5; 9 positions match TRBD1. From germline, CDR1 is LNHDA and CDR2 SQIVND (reference sequence). Trimming removed 8 bases from V and 0 bases from J; junction bases left unmatched: 11. CDR3 length: 17 residues. The DNA of the CDR3 is TGTGCCAGTGGATCCGGACAGGGGAGATATAGCAATCAGCCCCAGCATTTT. Its translation: CASGSGQGRYSNQPQHF.

This clone was counted ten times or more. V gene TRBV6-1 combines with J gene TRBJ2-5, with 13 bases identical to TRBD2. Germline V lookup: CDR1 MNHNS, CDR2 SASEGT. The V segment lost 1 base and the J segment 5 bases; nucleotides outside the gene matches: 1. This CDR3 is 15 amino acids long. The CDR3 here is CASSEGTSGSETQYF. In DNA form, the CDR3 reads TGTGCCAGCAGTGAAGGGACTAGCGGGAGCGAGACCCAGTACTTC.

The DNA for the CDR3 is TGTGCCACCGGGACAGGGGTATCCTACGAGCAGTACTTC. As protein: CATGTGVSYEQYF. The chain links TRBV24-1 to TRBJ2-7; TRBD1 agrees at 10 bases. The J segment lost 1 base and the V segment lost 9 bases, leaving 2 bases of the junction unmatched. There are 13 residues in the CDR3. Germline V gives CDR1 KGHDR, CDR2 SFDVKD.

This sequence joins TRBV25-1 and TRBJ1-2; D remains ambiguous. The germline gives CDR1 MGHDK, CDR2 SYGVNS. V lost 3 bases, J lost 4 bases, and 9 bases lay in between. CDR3 size: 13 residues. The CDR3 sequence is CASSETSTYGYTF. CDR3 bases: TGTGCCAGCAGTGAGACTTCTACCTATGGCTACACCTTC.

The rearrangement links TRBV3-1 (or the pseudogene TRBV3-2) to TRBJ2-3; 8 bases are shared with TRBD1. The J segment lost 2 bases and the V segment lost 2 bases, leaving 12 bases of the junction unmatched. The germline V gene has CDR1 LGHDT and CDR2 YNNKEL (reference sequence). The CDR3 contains 18 residues. The CDR3: CASSQFRPGQANTDTQYF. DNA of the CDR3: TGTGCCAGCAGCCAATTTCGCCCGGGACAGGCCAACACAGATACGCAGTATTTT.

The chain employs TRBV7-2 and TRBJ1-5, with TRBD1 matching 9 bases. The germline V gene has CDR1 SGHTA and CDR2 FQGNSA. The length of the CDR3 is 14 residues. V dropped 4 bases and J dropped 3; count of bases not matched to a gene: 1. Here the CDR3 reads CASSSQGANQPQHF. The CDR3 coding sequence is TGTGCCAGCAGCTCACAGGGGGCCAATCAGCCCCAGCATTTT.

This clone turned up a few times. This chain joins TRBV2 and TRBJ2-1; 7 bases line up with TRBD2. V gave up 8 bases and J gave up 0 bases; unmatched junction bases: 7. The CDR3 sequence is 15 residues long. CDR1 and CDR2 from the germline V gene are SNHLY and FYNNEI. The DNA for the CDR3 is TGTGCCAGCGGGAGGGCCGTGAGCTCCTACAATGAGCAGTTCTTC. Translation: CASGRAVSSYNEQFF.

This clone was seen a single time. The chain couples TRBV4-1 to TRBJ2-1, with no clear D. V shed 1 base and J shed 9 bases, with 7 bases lying between them. The CDR3 runs 12 residues. Germline lookup yields CDR1 MGHRA and CDR2 YSYEKL. CDR3 nucleotides: TGCGCCAGCAGCCAAGTAGGAGCTGAGCAGTTCTTC. The encoded protein is CASSQVGAEQFF.

The chain couples TRBV28 to TRBJ1-6; D call uncertain. The CDR3 is made up of 13 amino acids. Between the trimmed V and J ends, which lost 11 bases and 5 bases, there was a span of 13 bases. The germline CDR1 and CDR2 sequences are MDHEN and SYDVKM. The CDR3 DNA is TGTGCCGTGAGGGCAGAGAATAATTCACCCCTCCACTTT. Encoded protein: CAVRAENNSPLHF. The complete variable domain, with remaining parts taken from reference TRBV28 and TRBJ1-6, reads DVKVTQSSRYLVKRTGEKVFLECVQDMDHENMFWYRQDPGLGLRLIYFSYDVKMKEKGDIPEGYSVSREKKERFSLILESASTNQTSMYLCAVRAENNSPLHFGNGTRLTVT.

This chain connects TRBV3-1 (or the pseudogene TRBV3-2) to TRBJ1-2, with no clear D. Deletions cut 6 bases from V and 4 bases from J, with 6 bases between. Germline V gene lookup returns CDR1 LGHDT and CDR2 YNNKEL (reference sequence). The CDR3 loop spans 11 amino acids. The CDR3 DNA is TGTGCCAGCAGATCAATCTATGGCTACACCTTC. This encodes CASRSIYGYTF.

The chain has TRBV4-1 and TRBJ1-5; 8 nucleotides align to TRBD1. The V and J ends lost 0 bases and 4 bases, in that order; junction bases with no gene match: 5. This CDR3 is 16 amino acids long. The germline gives CDR1 MGHRA, CDR2 YSYEKL. CDR3 coding DNA: TGCGCCAGCAGCCAAGAGGCAGGGGGCGGGAATCAGCCCCAGCATTTT. Amino acids: CASSQEAGGGNQPQHF.

The DNA of the CDR3 is TGTGCCAGCAGCTTAGCGCAGGGGCGCAGCACAGATACGCAGTATTTT. Amino acid sequence: CASSLAQGRSTDTQYF. The rearrangement links TRBV7-2 to TRBJ2-3; D is perhaps TRBD1 (6 bases). Germline CDR1 SGHTA, CDR2 FQGNSA. The CDR3 runs 16 residues. V lost 0 bases, J lost 0 bases, and 10 bases lay in between.

The V call is TRBV28, the J call TRBJ2-1, with 11 positions matching TRBD2. The CDR3 is 15 residues long. After removal of 5 bases from V and 4 bases from J, the junction contained 4 bases not matched to a gene. Germline V gene sequence: CDR1 MDHEN, CDR2 SYDVKM. CDR3 loop: CASSKGLAEYNEQFF. CDR3 bases: TGTGCCAGCAGTAAGGGACTAGCGGAATACAATGAGCAGTTCTTC.

The chain employs TRBV6-5 and TRBJ1-1; tentative D call: TRBD1 (5 bases). The CDR3 spans 13 residues. Per the germline V gene, CDR1 is MNHEY and CDR2 is SVGAGI. With 7 bases removed from V and 5 bases from J, the gap between germline ends came to 14 bases. The CDR3 loop is CASKVGHATEAFF. The DNA of the CDR3 is TGTGCCAGCAAAGTGGGGCACGCGACTGAAGCTTTCTTT.

The gene calls are TRBV5-4 and TRBJ1-6; D remains unclear. Germline CDR1 reads SGHNT; CDR2 reads YYREEE (reference sequence). The V gene lost 0 bases and the J gene lost 0 bases, with 7 bases spanning the gap. The CDR3 loop spans 16 amino acids. The CDR3 region is CASSLGTSSYNSPLHF. CDR3 coding DNA: TGTGCCAGCAGCTTGGGCACGAGCTCCTATAATTCACCCCTCCACTTT. Full variable domain (remainder filled in from reference TRBV5-4 and TRBJ1-6): ETGVTQSPTHLIKTRGQQVTLRCSSQSGHNTVSWYQQALGQGPQFIFQYYREEENGRGNFPPRFSGLQFPNYSSELNVNALELDDSALYLCASSLGTSSYNSPLHFGNGTRLTVT.

The chain recombines TRBV21-1 with TRBJ2-2; TRBD2 reflects the table's D call only, with no check against the DNA. TRBV21-1 is recorded as a pseudogene. The CDR3 sequence is 20 residues long. The CDR3 protein is CASSKGVSGDGNSCTGELFF. CDR3 DNA sequence: TGTGCCAGCAGCAAAGGTGTGAGCGGGGATGGTAACAGTTGCACCGGGGAGCTGTTTTTT.

The chain carries TRBV6-1 and TRBJ1-3, with unresolved D. Trimming shortened V by 0 bases and J by 4 bases, and 10 bases separated the two germline ends. This CDR3 region has 15 residues. The germline V gene has CDR1 MNHNS and CDR2 SASEGT. The CDR3 DNA reads TGTGCCAGCAGTGAAGCGTTTTTGACAGGAAACACCATATATTTT. Protein sequence: CASSEAFLTGNTIYF.